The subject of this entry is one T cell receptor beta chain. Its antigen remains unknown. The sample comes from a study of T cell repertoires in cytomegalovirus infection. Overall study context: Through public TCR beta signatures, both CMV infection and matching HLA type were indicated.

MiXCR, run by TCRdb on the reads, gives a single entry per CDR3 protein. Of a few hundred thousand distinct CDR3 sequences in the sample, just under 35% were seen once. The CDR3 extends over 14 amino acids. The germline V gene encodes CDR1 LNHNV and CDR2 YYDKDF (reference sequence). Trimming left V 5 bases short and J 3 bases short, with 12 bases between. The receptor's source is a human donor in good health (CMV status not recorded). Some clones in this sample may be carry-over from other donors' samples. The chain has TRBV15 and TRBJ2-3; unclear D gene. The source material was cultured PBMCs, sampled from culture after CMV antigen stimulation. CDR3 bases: TGTGCCACCAGCCCCCCATACAAAACAGATACGCAGTATTTT. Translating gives CATSPPYKTDTQYF.